This is a list of T cell receptor beta chains from one sample in a study of T cell repertoires in cytomegalovirus infection. These receptors have no identified antigens. A single record per CDR3 protein comes from TCRdb applying MiXCR to the reads. The repertoire holds around 750,000 distinct CDR3 sequences, with approximately 32% as singletons. This specimen was cultured CD8+ T cells from PBMCs, taken from culture after CMV antigen stimulation. The receptors shown here come from a human donor in good health (CMV status not recorded). Some clones in this sample may be carry-over from other donors' samples. The CDR3 runs from the conserved cysteine through the conserved F or W. D genes are given only for firm matches. Rows may omit the clone size; those that give it use once, few, many or a size class.

J | size | D | V | DNA | CDR3
TRBJ1-5 | NA | NA | TRBV6-2/TRBV6-3 | TGTGCCAGCAGTTTTCTCTCAGATAGCAATCAGCCCCAGCATTTT | CASSFLSDSNQPQHF
TRBJ1-1 | NA | NA | TRBV12-3/TRBV12-4 | TGTGCCAGCACCTCCCGATCAGGGGCGATTGTCACTGAAGCTTTCTTT | CASTSRSGAIVTEAFF
TRBJ2-3 | NA | TRBD2 | TRBV20-1 | TGCAGTGCCCCACCACTAGCGGGGGGGCCAGATACGCAGTATTTT | CSAPPLAGGPDTQYF
TRBJ2-1 | few | NA | TRBV27 | TGTGCCAGCAGTTTATCAGCCAGGGGGGTGGACAATGAGCAGTTCTTC | CASSLSARGVDNEQFF
TRBJ2-1 | few | NA | TRBV12-5 | TGTGCTAGTGGTTTACAGAGCTCCTACAATGAGCAGTTCTTC | CASGLQSSYNEQFF
TRBJ2-3 | many | NA | TRBV7-6 | TGTGCCAGCAGCTTAGTCGCAAACACAGATACGCAGTATTTT | CASSLVANTDTQYF
TRBJ2-7 | many | TRBD1 | TRBV6-1 | TGTGCCAGCACCCCGGGACAGGGTTACGAGCAGTACTTC | CASTPGQGYEQYF
TRBJ2-2 | many | NA | TRBV7-9 | TGTGCCAGCAGCCCTGGGGGGTCCGGGGAGCTGTTTTTT | CASSPGGSGELFF
TRBJ2-1 | many | TRBD2 | TRBV7-2 | TGTGCCAGCAGCTTGGGACTAGCGGGGGTTACTGAGCAGTTCTTC | CASSLGLAGVTEQFF
TRBJ1-2 | NA | NA | TRBV27 | TGTGCCAGCAGTTTATCAGAGAACGGCCGATATGGCTACACCTTC | CASSLSENGRYGYTF
TRBJ1-5 | NA | NA | TRBV6-6 | TGTGCCAGCAGTTATACCGGACAGTCTTCTTGGCAGCCCCAGCATTTT | CASSYTGQSSWQPQHF
TRBJ2-1 | many | NA | TRBV7-6 | TGTGCCAGCAGCTTAGTCCCCGACCCCAATGAGCAGTTCTTC | CASSLVPDPNEQFF
TRBJ2-1 | NA | NA | TRBV12-3/TRBV12-4 | TGTGCCAGCAGCGGACTGGGCGATTCCTACAATGAGCAGTTCTTC | CASSGLGDSYNEQFF
TRBJ2-1 | many | TRBD1 | TRBV27 | TGTGCCAGCAGTTCCTCAGGGGGTCAGACCTACAATGAGCAGTTCTTC | CASSSSGGQTYNEQFF
TRBJ1-1 | NA | TRBD1 | TRBV6-1 | TGTGCCAGCAGTGAAATAGGGACAGGGGGCACTGAAGCTTTCTTT | CASSEIGTGGTEAFF
TRBJ1-2 | NA | NA | TRBV19 | TGTGCCACAAGTGGGGGGAATGGCTACACCTTC | CATSGGNGYTF
TRBJ2-1 | few | NA | TRBV27 | TGTGCCAGCAGTTTGTTACAGGGTTACAATGAGCAGTTCTTC | CASSLLQGYNEQFF
TRBJ2-3 | many | TRBD2 | TRBV7-6 | TGTGCCAGCAGCTTGCGACTAGCGGGGGGGGCGCAGTATTTT | CASSLRLAGGAQYF
TRBJ2-4 | NA | TRBD1 | TRBV9 | TGTGCCAGCAGCGTAGGGACAGGGTTAAACATTCAGTACTTC | CASSVGTGLNIQYF
TRBJ2-1 | few | NA | TRBV7-9 | TGTGCCAGCAGCGCTACGGCAGCTAGCTCCTACAATGAGCAGTTCTTC | CASSATAASSYNEQFF
TRBJ2-2 | NA | NA | TRBV24-1 | TGTGCCACCAGTGATAGGGGCGGGGAGCTGTTTTTT | CATSDRGGELFF
TRBJ2-3 | many | NA | TRBV4-2 | TGTGCCAGCAGCCAAGGGGACCATTCTAGCACAGATACGCAGTATTTT | CASSQGDHSSTDTQYF
TRBJ1-2 | NA | NA | TRBV9 | TGTGCCTCCAAAAGAGGGGTCTATGGCTACACCTTC | CASKRGVYGYTF
TRBJ2-2 | many | NA | TRBV7-9 | TGTGCCAGCAGCTCAACCCAAGACAGCACGAACACCGGGGAGCTGTTTTTT | CASSSTQDSTNTGELFF
TRBJ2-1 | once | TRBD2 | TRBV27 | TGTGCCAGCAGAGTAGCGGGGGATAACAATGAGCAGTTCTTC | CASRVAGDNNEQFF
TRBJ1-4 | few | NA | TRBV5-6 | TGTGCCAGCAGCTTGGAGCTGGGAGGGAGTGAAAAACTGTTTTTT | CASSLELGGSEKLFF
TRBJ2-5 | NA | TRBD1 | TRBV7-2 | TGTGCCAGCAGCTTAGGGGTGGACAGGGGTTTGCAAGAGACCCAGTACTTC | CASSLGVDRGLQETQYF
TRBJ1-2 | NA | NA | TRBV7-9 | TGTGCCAGCAGCTTAGGGGCGCAGGGATCTTTTTATGGCTACACCTTC | CASSLGAQGSFYGYTF
TRBJ1-1 | few | TRBD1 | TRBV20-1 | TGCAGTGCGACAGAGATCAAGGGGACAGGGCCTAGGGACACTGAAGCTTTCTTT | CSATEIKGTGPRDTEAFF
TRBJ2-1 | few | NA | TRBV12-3/TRBV12-4 | TGTGCCAGCAGTTTAGAACTGAAAGAGCAGTTCTTC | CASSLELKEQFF
TRBJ2-5 | once | TRBD2 | TRBV27 | TGTGCCAGCAGCTATAGCGGGGAGGGCCAAGAGACCCAGTACTTC | CASSYSGEGQETQYF
TRBJ1-5 | NA | NA | TRBV5-1 | TGCGCCAGCAGCTTGGAAAGCCCCACCGACGCCCAGCATTTT | CASSLESPTDAQHF
TRBJ1-2 | many | TRBD1 | TRBV7-9 | TGTGCCAGCAGCCGCGGACAGGCAACCCTTTTTAACTATGGCTACACCTTC | CASSRGQATLFNYGYTF
TRBJ2-1 | few | NA | TRBV19 | TGTGCCAGTAGCCCCGACGGAGACTCCTACAATGAGCAGTTCTTC | CASSPDGDSYNEQFF
TRBJ1-2 | NA | TRBD1 | TRBV7-9 | TGTGCCAGCAGTTCTCCGGGACAGCTACTGTCCTATGGCTACACCTTC | CASSSPGQLLSYGYTF